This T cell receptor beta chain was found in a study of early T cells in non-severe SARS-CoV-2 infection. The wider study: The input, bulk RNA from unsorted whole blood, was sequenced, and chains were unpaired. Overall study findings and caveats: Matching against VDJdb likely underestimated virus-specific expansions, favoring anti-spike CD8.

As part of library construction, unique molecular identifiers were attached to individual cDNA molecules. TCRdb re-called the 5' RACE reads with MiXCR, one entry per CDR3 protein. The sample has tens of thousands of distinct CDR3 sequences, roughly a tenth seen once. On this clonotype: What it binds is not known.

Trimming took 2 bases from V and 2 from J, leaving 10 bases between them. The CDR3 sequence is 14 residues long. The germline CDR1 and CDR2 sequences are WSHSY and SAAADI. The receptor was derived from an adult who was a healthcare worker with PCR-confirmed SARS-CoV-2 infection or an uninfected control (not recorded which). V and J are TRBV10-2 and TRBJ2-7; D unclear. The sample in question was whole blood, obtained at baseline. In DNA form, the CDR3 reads TGCGCCAGCAGTGAGCGTAGAGACCCCTACGAGCAGTACTTC. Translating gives CASSERRDPYEQYF.